The T cell receptor beta chain under discussion was sequenced for a study of blood T cell repertoires in COVID-19. About the study: Sources were T cells, B-cell-depleted T cells, or PBMCs; the material itself was cDNA or gDNA.

How the authors handled the data: Cell counts per sample came from amplifying reference gene primers. The assay was immunoSEQ multiplex PCR, and TCRdb's table has in-frame clones only and misses some. That table supplies the V and J calls and clone size; D and trimming were determined from the DNA. Counted here are 50,000 to 75,000 clones, around 92% occurring once; the ten biggest clones make up under 5.5%. Germline V gene sequence: CDR1 ENHRY, CDR2 SYGVKD. The CDR3 runs 13 residues. V dropped 6 bases and J dropped 2 bases, with 10 bases sitting between them. This TCR was sampled from a man aged 50 or older with active COVID-19. Sequences were obtained from peripheral blood. V usage is TRBV10-3 and J usage is TRBJ2-5; perhaps TRBD2 as D (6 bases). CDR3 residues: CAISPAGQETQYF. The CDR3 DNA sequence: TGTGCCATCAGCCCGGCGGGGCAAGAGACCCAGTACTTC.